This T cell receptor beta chain stems from a study of human T cells and chemical hapten exposure. Whole-study context: Small volume differences among pooled libraries mainly caused per-sample TCR yield variation. General study findings and limits: TCRs exceeding 1 in 1000 frequency stayed unchanged with DPC sensitization.

Single cDNA molecules in the library carried unique molecular identifiers attached during preparation. One entry per CDR3 protein results from TCRdb running MiXCR on the 5' RACE reads. The table lists 80,000 or so distinct CDR3 sequences, about 16% of them singletons. Unfractionated whole blood was the source from which total RNA was extracted. Germline V CDR1 and CDR2: DFQATT, SNEGSKA (reference sequence). The CDR3 spans 15 residues. V lost 6 bases to trimming and J lost 6 bases; unmatched junction nucleotides: 16. This clonotype was picked up a small number of times. Antigen: not known. This sequence joins TRBV20-1 and TRBJ2-7; 8 bases fit TRBD2. The sequence was obtained from a female donor in good health. This chain's CDR3 is CSALLYRGGLTEQYF. The CDR3 nucleotides are TGCAGTGCCCTACTGTATCGGGGGGGCCTCACCGAGCAGTACTTC.